This TCR beta chain was sequenced for a study of early T cells in non-severe SARS-CoV-2 infection. In TCRdb, the 5' RACE reads were re-called with MiXCR into one record per CDR3 protein. The sample lists 70,000 to 85,000 distinct CDR3 sequences, approximately 13% occurring once. V shed 4 bases and J 6 bases; nucleotides not matched to a gene: 10. This CDR3 has 16 amino acids. Germline CDR1 reads MNHEY; CDR2 reads SVGAGI. Sequences were obtained from whole blood. The chain is built from TRBV6-5 and TRBJ2-2, with 8 bases that match TRBD1. The origin of this receptor is an adult who was a healthcare worker with PCR-confirmed SARS-CoV-2 infection or an uninfected control (not recorded which). The CDR3 nucleotides read TGTGCCAGCAGTTCCAACAGGGGGTTCGGACCCGGGGAGCTGTTTTTT. It encodes CASSSNRGFGPGELFF.